These 16 T cell receptor beta chains were sequenced from one sample in a study of graft-versus-host responses after intestinal transplantation. Sequencing used immunoSEQ multiplex PCR; TCRdb keeps in-frame clones, though not all of them. This repertoire shows approximately 100,000 clones, 80% to 95% found once; its top ten account for less than 1.5%. No antigen has been assigned to these receptors. Specimen: unstimulated CD8+ T cells sorted from spleen or lymph node cells, collected before intestinal transplant. All receptors come from a human donor who received an intestinal transplant.

In this sample, this clone turned up once. CDR3 bases: TGCAGTGCCTCCTCGGGAGAGACCCAGTACTTC. This sequence encodes CSASSGETQYF. The V call is TRBV20-1, the J call TRBJ2-5; D gene ambiguous. CDR3 size: 11 residues. CDR1 is DFQATT, CDR2 SNEGSKA, per germline (reference sequence). V gave up 6 bases and J gave up 4 bases, with 9 bases separating them.

The chain is built from TRBV10-3 and TRBJ2-7, with 8 bases matching TRBD1. The CDR3 length is 12 residues. Unmatched junction bases numbered 7, after V lost 10 bases and J lost 5 bases. In germline, CDR1 is ENHRY, CDR2 SYGVKD. The CDR3 sequence: CASWTGNNEQYF. The CDR3 region has the DNA TGTGCCAGTTGGACAGGGAACAACGAGCAGTACTTC.

The chain uses TRBV9 and TRBJ1-2, with TRBD1 as a possible D gene (6 bases). The CDR3 loop spans 18 amino acids. The germline V gene encodes CDR1 SGDLS and CDR2 YYNGEE. Trimming left V 2 bases short and J 1 base short, with 21 bases between. The CDR3 DNA follows: TGTGCCAGCAGCGTCTGGGGGCAGCCCCAAAATTTTAACTATGGCTACACCTTC. Translated, it gives CASSVWGQPQNFNYGYTF.

The CDR3 is CASSLGDYEETQYF. The CDR3 DNA reads as TGTGCCAGCAGCTTAGGGGACTACGAAGAGACCCAGTACTTC. The V and J genes are TRBV7-9 and TRBJ2-5; 7 nucleotides agree with TRBD2. Germline lookup yields CDR1 SEHNR and CDR2 FQNEAQ (reference sequence). This CDR3 has 14 residues. With 1 base clipped from V and 3 bases from J, the junction kept 2 bases outside the gene matches.

The chain is built from TRBV5-1 and TRBJ1-2; 8 nucleotides agree with TRBD1. The trim removed 2 bases at V and 6 bases at J, leaving 9 bases unmatched. The length of the CDR3 is 15 residues. The germline CDR1 and CDR2 sequences are SGHRS and YFSETQ. The chain's CDR3 is CASSLDDRGTDGYTF. DNA for the CDR3: TGCGCCAGCAGCTTAGATGACAGGGGAACGGATGGCTACACCTTC.

The chain links TRBV6-1 to TRBJ2-7; 10 nucleotides align to TRBD1. Looked up from germline, CDR1 is MNHNS and CDR2 is SASEGT. The length of the CDR3 is 14 residues. V shed 5 bases, J shed 2 bases, and the junction held 3 bases outside the gene matches. The CDR3 protein is CASSLGTGAYEQYF. DNA for the CDR3: TGTGCCAGCAGTTTGGGGACAGGGGCCTACGAGCAGTACTTC.

This chain connects TRBV7-9 to TRBJ1-5, with D possibly being TRBD1 (5 bases). The V gene lost 1 base and the J gene lost 5 bases, with 9 bases spanning the gap. Germline-derived CDR1 and CDR2 are SEHNR and FQNEAQ (reference sequence). This CDR3 contains 14 residues. Here the CDR3 reads CASSLGVGDQPQHF. The CDR3 DNA follows: TGTGCCAGCAGCTTAGGGGTAGGGGATCAGCCCCAGCATTTT.

The chain has TRBV11-2 and TRBJ2-3; 15 positions agree with TRBD2. The CDR3 runs to 19 residues. Germline V gene data show CDR1 as SGHAT and CDR2 as FQNNGV. Trimming at V came to 4 bases and at J to 1 base, leaving 9 bases not matched to a gene. In DNA, the CDR3 is TGTGCCAGCAGCTCGCCCGGACTAGCGGGGGGGTTCCGCACAGATACGCAGTATTTT. Amino acids: CASSSPGLAGGFRTDTQYF.

This clone was picked up a small number of times. The rearrangement joins TRBV5-4 to TRBJ1-1; no firm D call. This CDR3 spans 12 amino acids. V dropped 1 base and J dropped 3 bases, with 4 bases sitting between them. Germline V gives CDR1 SGHNT, CDR2 YYREEE (reference sequence). In nucleotides, the CDR3 is TGTGCCAGCAGCTTGACGGACACTGAAGCTTTCTTT. Amino acid sequence: CASSLTDTEAFF.

The chain couples TRBV5-3 to TRBJ1-3; D gene unclear. TRBV5-3 is identified as an open reading frame with a role that is uncertain. This CDR3 spans 17 amino acids. V was cut by 0 bases and J by 0 bases, with 13 bases left in between. CDR3 coding DNA: TGTGCCAGAAGCTTGGCCTTCCCGGGCTACTCTGGAAACACCATATATTTT. This codes for CARSLAFPGYSGNTIYF.

The V gene is TRBV6-6, the J gene TRBJ1-5; D not certain. There are 15 residues in the CDR3. The V gene lost 1 base and the J gene lost 3 bases, with 10 bases spanning the gap. Germline V lookup: CDR1 MNHNY, CDR2 SVGAGI (reference sequence). CDR3 sequence reads: CASSYFAGNNQPQHF. In DNA, the CDR3 is TGTGCCAGCAGTTACTTTGCGGGGAACAATCAGCCCCAGCATTTT.

The chain recombines TRBV30 with TRBJ2-1; TRBD2 matches at 7 bases. CDR3 length equals 16 residues. V trimming: 0 bases; J trimming: 0 bases; junction bases outside the gene matches: 5. CDR1 is GTSNPN and CDR2 is SVGIG in the germline V gene (reference sequence). The CDR3 here is CAWSVRGVSSYNEQFF. In DNA, the CDR3 is TGTGCCTGGAGTGTACGGGGGGTTAGCTCCTACAATGAGCAGTTCTTC.

The chain links TRBV6-5 to TRBJ2-3; unclear D gene. The CDR3 runs 8 residues. Trimming removed 5 bases from V and 13 bases from J, with 4 bases in between. CDR1 and CDR2 from the germline V gene are MNHEY and SVGAGI. CDR3 sequence: CASSLKYF. The CDR3 DNA is TGTGCCAGCAGTCTTAAGTATTTT.

The V call is TRBV6-5, the J call TRBJ1-1; D remains unclear. This CDR3 is built from 13 residues. V gave up 2 bases and J gave up 2 bases, with 6 bases separating them. Germline V lookup: CDR1 MNHEY, CDR2 SVGAGI. The CDR3 sequence is CASSYKGNTEAFF. Written as DNA, the CDR3 is TGTGCCAGCAGTTACAAGGGTAACACTGAAGCTTTCTTT.

This clone was seen only once. This rearrangement joins TRBV5-1 to TRBJ1-1, with D possibly matching TRBD1 (5 bases). V gave up 2 bases and J gave up 5 bases, with 19 bases separating them. There are 16 residues in the CDR3. The germline V gene encodes CDR1 SGHRS and CDR2 YFSETQ. The CDR3 DNA sequence: TGCGCCAGCAGCTTCGGCACAGGACGCAAAGAGACTGAAGCTTTCTTT. It codes for CASSFGTGRKETEAFF.

The chain carries TRBV7-6 and TRBJ2-1; D gene uncertain. Trimming removed 0 bases from V and 6 bases from J, with 12 bases in between. Germline V CDR1 and CDR2: SGHVS, FNYEAQ. The CDR3 is 15 amino acids. As DNA, the CDR3 is TGTGCCAGCAGCTTAGCGTCTGGGCACAGCAATGAGCAGTTCTTC. Protein product: CASSLASGHSNEQFF. The full variable domain, its missing parts supplied by reference TRBV7-6 and TRBJ2-1, is GAGVSQSPRYKVTKRGQDVALRCDPISGHVSLYWYRQALGQGPEFLTYFNYEAQQDKSGLPNDRFSAERPEGSISTLTIQRTEQRDSAMYRCASSLASGHSNEQFFGPGTRLTVL.